A single sample is the source of the 9 T cell receptor beta chains below, sequenced in a study of spatial heterogeneity in lung cancer. Indicated time point: blood at routine non-recurrence follow-up after resection. Without sorting, whole RNA was sequenced from tumor, nontumor lung or frozen PBMC. TCRdb ran MiXCR on the 5' RACE reads and lists one entry per CDR3 protein. The table has some 54,000 distinct CDR3 sequences, under 8% seen once; the top ten hold 35%. Sequencing used PBMCs, obtained at follow-up. Source of these receptors: a female donor with early-stage non-small cell lung cancer.

The genes are TRBV25-1 and TRBJ1-1; possible D gene TRBD1, 5 bases. This CDR3 has 15 residues. V was shortened by 6 bases and J by 0 bases, with 14 bases between the two germline ends. In germline, CDR1 is MGHDK, CDR2 SYGVNS. CDR3 sequence (DNA): TGTGCCAGCAGCCGTCCGGGGCGGGTGAACACTGAAGCTTTCTTT. Translating it yields CASSRPGRVNTEAFF.

Ten or more counts support this clonotype. CDR3 sequence: CASSETSGRTDTQYF. CDR3 sequence (DNA): TGTGCCAGCAGTGAAACTAGCGGGAGGACAGATACGCAGTATTTT. The chain employs TRBV2 and TRBJ2-3, with 12 positions matching TRBD2. This CDR3 is 15 amino acids long. The trim removed 2 bases at V and 3 bases at J, leaving 0 bases unmatched. CDR1 and CDR2 (germline): SNHLY, FYNNEI.

This clonotype was detected many times. The V gene is TRBV24-1, the J gene TRBJ2-1; maybe TRBD2 (5 bases). Trimming shortened V by 9 bases and J by 0 bases, and 14 bases separated the two germline ends. Germline-derived CDR1 and CDR2 are KGHDR and SFDVKD. The CDR3 contains 15 residues. For the CDR3, the DNA is TGTGCCACCCGGACGGGGAATAGCTCCTACAATGAGCAGTTCTTC. Translated: CATRTGNSSYNEQFF.

This clonotype was seen a handful of times. The chain is built from TRBV7-9 and TRBJ1-4; D gene unclear. CDR3 length: 16 amino acids. CDR1 SEHNR and CDR2 FQNEAQ come from the germline V gene (reference sequence). V lost 5 bases, J lost 4 bases, and 17 bases lay in between. CDR3 region: CASSPRELNLNEKLFF. CDR3 DNA sequence: TGTGCCAGCAGCCCCCGGGAGCTAAACCTTAATGAAAAACTGTTTTTT.

This clonotype appeared a few times. V and J are TRBV14 and TRBJ1-2; possible D gene TRBD1, 6 bases. Trimming left V 3 bases short and J 5 bases short, with 16 bases between. The CDR3 is 15 residues long. Germline-derived CDR1 and CDR2 are SGHDN and FVKESK. In nucleotides, the CDR3 is TGTGCCAGCAGCCAGCTAACAGGGAAGGAGTATGGCTACACCTTC. Translation: CASSQLTGKEYGYTF.

This chain connects TRBV11-2 to TRBJ2-4, with D maybe TRBD2 (5 bases). Deletions cut 2 bases from V and 7 bases from J, with 15 bases between. Germline V gene data show CDR1 as SGHAT and CDR2 as FQNNGV. The CDR3 spans 15 residues. The CDR3 spells CASSLNLAGSNIQYF. DNA for the CDR3: TGTGCCAGCAGCTTAAATCTAGCTGGTAGTAACATTCAGTACTTC. Supplemented by reference TRBV11-2 and TRBJ2-4, the full variable domain reads EAGVAQSPRYKIIEKRQSVAFWCNPISGHATLYWYQQILGQGPKLLIQFQNNGVVDDSQLPKDRFSAERLKGVDSTLKIQPAKLEDSAVYLCASSLNLAGSNIQYFGAGTRLSVL.

This clonotype was recorded at least ten times. The chain has TRBV20-1 and TRBJ1-4; D call uncertain. Deletions cut 3 bases from V and 8 bases from J, with 10 bases between. CDR1 is DFQATT and CDR2 is SNEGSKA in the germline V gene (reference sequence). The CDR3 sequence is 12 residues long. CDR3 in DNA: TGCAGTGCTAGTGCCCCGTTAGAAAAACTGTTTTTT. Protein sequence: CSASAPLEKLFF.

This clonotype occurred many times. CDR3 in DNA: TGTGCCAGCAGCCTGGCGACAGGGGAACAGCCCCAGCATTTT. Translated, it gives CASSLATGEQPQHF. The chain recombines TRBV7-2 with TRBJ1-5, with 8 bases lining up with TRBD1. After removal of 5 bases from V and 7 bases from J, the junction contained 7 bases not matched to a gene. Germline V lookup: CDR1 SGHTA, CDR2 FQGNSA. The CDR3 runs 14 residues.

V gene TRBV10-2 combines with J gene TRBJ1-2; possible D gene TRBD1, 6 bases. Germline CDR1 and CDR2: WSHSY and SAAADI. Trimming stripped 5 bases from V and 5 bases from J, with 12 bases between. The CDR3 length is 13 residues. The CDR3 loop reads CASSTGLGYGYTF. The CDR3 DNA reads as TGCGCCAGCAGTACAGGGTTGGGATATGGCTACACCTTC.